The present TCR beta chain was sequenced within a study of CD8+ T cells in alopecia areata. V lost 2 bases and J lost 7, with 13 bases in between. The length of the CDR3 is 14 residues. CDR1 and CDR2 (germline): SGDLS, YYNGEE. Extraction and reverse transcription of RNA yielded cDNA as the sequencing template. Only in-frame clones appear in the TCRdb table, and some are missing; sequencing was by immunoSEQ multiplex PCR. The sample shows under 300,000 clones, about 62% of them seen only once. Treatment given: oral pan-JAK inhibitor, 5-10 mg twice daily. This chain uses TRBV9 with TRBJ1-5; D unresolved. This TCR came from a human donor with alopecia areata. The sample was CD4+ T cells sorted from blood, taken around week 53, from a patient treated with tofacitinib. The CDR3 is CASSVNSNPQPQHF. In DNA, the CDR3 is TGTGCCAGCAGCGTCAACAGTAATCCCCAGCCCCAGCATTTT.